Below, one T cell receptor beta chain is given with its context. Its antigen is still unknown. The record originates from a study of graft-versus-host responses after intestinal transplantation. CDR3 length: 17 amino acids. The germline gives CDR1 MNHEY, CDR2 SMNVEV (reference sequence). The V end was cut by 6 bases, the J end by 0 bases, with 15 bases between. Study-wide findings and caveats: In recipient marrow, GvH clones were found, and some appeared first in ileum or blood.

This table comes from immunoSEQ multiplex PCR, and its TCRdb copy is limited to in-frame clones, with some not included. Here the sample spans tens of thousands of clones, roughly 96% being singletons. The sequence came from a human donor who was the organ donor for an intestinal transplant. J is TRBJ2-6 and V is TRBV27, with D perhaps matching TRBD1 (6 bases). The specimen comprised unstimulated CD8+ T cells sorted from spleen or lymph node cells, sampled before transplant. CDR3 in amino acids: CASRQDRSHSGANVLTF. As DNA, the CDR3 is TGTGCCAGCAGACAGGACAGATCGCACTCTGGGGCCAACGTCCTGACTTTC.